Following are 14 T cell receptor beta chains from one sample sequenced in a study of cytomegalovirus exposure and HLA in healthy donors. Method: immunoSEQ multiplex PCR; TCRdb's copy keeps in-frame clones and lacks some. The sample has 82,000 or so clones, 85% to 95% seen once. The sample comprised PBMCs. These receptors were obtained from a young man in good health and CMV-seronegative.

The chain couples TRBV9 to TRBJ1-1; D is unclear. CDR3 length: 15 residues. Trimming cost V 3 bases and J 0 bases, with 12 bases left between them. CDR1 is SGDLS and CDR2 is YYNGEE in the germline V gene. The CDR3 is CASSGGSSMNTEAFF. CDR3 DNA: TGTGCCAGCAGCGGCGGGTCGTCTATGAACACTGAAGCTTTCTTT.

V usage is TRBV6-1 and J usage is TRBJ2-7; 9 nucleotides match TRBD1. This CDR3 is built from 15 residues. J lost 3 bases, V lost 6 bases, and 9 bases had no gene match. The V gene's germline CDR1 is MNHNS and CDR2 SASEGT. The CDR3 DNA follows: TGTGCCAGCAGGGCCGGGACAGGGTTAATCTACGAGCAGTACTTC. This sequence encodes CASRAGTGLIYEQYF.

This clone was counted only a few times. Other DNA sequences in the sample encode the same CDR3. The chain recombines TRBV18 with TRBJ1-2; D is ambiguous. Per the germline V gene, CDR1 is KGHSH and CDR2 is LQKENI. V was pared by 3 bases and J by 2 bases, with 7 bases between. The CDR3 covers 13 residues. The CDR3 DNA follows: TGTGCCAGCTCACCCACAGAGAACTATGGCTACACCTTC. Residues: CASSPTENYGYTF.

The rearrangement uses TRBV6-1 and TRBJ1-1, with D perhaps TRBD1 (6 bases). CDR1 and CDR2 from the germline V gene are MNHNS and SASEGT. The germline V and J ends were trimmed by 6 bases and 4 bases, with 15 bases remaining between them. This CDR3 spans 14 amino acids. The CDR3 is CASRIGQLFTEAFF. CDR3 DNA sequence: TGTGCCAGCAGGATAGGACAGCTCTTCACTGAAGCTTTCTTT.

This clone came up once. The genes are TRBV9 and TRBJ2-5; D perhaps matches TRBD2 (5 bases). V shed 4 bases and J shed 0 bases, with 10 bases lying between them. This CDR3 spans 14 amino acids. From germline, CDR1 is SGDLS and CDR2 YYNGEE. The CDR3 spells CASSPSGYQETQYF. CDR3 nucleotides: TGTGCCAGCAGCCCCTCGGGGTACCAAGAGACCCAGTACTTC.

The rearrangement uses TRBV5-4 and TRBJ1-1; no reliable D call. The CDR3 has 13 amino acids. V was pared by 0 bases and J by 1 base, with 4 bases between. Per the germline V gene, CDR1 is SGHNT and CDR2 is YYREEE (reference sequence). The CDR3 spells CASSLGGNTEAFF. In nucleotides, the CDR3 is TGTGCCAGCAGCTTGGGAGGGAACACTGAAGCTTTCTTT.

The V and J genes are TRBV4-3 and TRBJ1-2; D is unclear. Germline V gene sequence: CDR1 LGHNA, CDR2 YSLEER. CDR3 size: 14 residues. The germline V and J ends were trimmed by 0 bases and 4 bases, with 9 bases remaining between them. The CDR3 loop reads CASSQDREGYGYTF. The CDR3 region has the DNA TGCGCCAGCAGCCAAGATCGGGAGGGCTATGGCTACACCTTC.

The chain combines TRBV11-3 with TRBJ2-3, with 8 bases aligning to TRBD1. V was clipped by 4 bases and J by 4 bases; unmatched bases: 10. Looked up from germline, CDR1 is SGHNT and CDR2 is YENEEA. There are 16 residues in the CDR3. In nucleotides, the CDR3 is TGTGCCAGCAGCTGGGGCGGGACAGGCTTCCCAGATACGCAGTATTTT. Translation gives CASSWGGTGFPDTQYF.

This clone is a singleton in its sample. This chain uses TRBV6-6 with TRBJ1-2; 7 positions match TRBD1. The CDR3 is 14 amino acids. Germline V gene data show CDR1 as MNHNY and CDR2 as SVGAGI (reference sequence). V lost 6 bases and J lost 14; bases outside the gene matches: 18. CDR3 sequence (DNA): TGTGCCAGCAGAAACGGACAGGCCCTGATGGCTAGGACCTTC. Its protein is CASRNGQALMARTF.

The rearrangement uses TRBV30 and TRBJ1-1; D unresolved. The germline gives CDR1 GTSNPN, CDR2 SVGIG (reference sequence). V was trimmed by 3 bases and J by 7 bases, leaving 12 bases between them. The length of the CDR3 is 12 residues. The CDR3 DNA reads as TGTGCCTGGAGACGAGGGATAGATGAAGCTTTCTTT. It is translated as CAWRRGIDEAFF. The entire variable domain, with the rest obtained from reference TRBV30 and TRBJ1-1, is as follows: SQTIHQWPATLVQPVGSPLSLECTVEGTSNPNLYWYRQAAGRGLQLLFYSVGIGQISSEVPQNLSASRPQDRQFILSSKKLLLSDSGFYLCAWRRGIDEAFFGQGTRLTVV.

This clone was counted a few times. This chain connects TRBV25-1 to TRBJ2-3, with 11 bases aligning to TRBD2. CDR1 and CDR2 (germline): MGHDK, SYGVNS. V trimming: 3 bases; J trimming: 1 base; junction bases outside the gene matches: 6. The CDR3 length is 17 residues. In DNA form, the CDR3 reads TGTGCCAGCAGTGATTTCGGGACTAGCGGACGCACAGATACGCAGTATTTT. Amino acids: CASSDFGTSGRTDTQYF.

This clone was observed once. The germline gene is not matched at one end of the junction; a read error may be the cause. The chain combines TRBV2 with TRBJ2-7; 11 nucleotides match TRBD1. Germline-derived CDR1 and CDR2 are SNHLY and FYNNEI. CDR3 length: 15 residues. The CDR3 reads CASSVGQGETYGQYF. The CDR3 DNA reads TGTGCCAGCAGTGTGGGACAGGGGGAGACGTACGGGCAGTACTTC.

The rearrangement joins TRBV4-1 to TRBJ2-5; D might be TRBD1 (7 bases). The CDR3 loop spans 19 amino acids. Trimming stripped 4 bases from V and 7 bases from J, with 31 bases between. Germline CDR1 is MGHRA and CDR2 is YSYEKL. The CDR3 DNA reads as TGCGCCAGCAGCCCTACCCCATGGACGGGACTCAGGGCAGGGGGGACCCAGTACTTC. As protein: CASSPTPWTGLRAGGTQYF.

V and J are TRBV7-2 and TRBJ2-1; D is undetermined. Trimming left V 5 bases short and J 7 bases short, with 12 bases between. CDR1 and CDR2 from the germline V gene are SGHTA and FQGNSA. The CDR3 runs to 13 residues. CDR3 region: CASSPRFENEQFF. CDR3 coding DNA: TGTGCCAGCAGCCCCCGGTTTGAGAATGAGCAGTTCTTC.